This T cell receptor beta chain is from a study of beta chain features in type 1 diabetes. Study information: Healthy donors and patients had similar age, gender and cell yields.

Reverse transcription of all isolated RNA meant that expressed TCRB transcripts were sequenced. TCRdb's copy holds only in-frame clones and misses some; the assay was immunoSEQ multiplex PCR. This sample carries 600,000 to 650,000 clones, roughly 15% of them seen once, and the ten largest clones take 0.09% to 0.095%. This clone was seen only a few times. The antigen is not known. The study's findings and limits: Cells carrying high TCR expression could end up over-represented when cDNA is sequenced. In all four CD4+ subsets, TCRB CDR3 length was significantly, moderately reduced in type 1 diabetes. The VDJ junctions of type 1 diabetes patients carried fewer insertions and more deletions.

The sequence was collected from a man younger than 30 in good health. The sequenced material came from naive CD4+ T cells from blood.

CDR3 DNA: TGTGCCAGCAGTTTGGGGGTAGGGTACACTGAAGCTTTCTTT. This encodes CASSLGVGYTEAFF. This chain connects TRBV28 to TRBJ1-1, with D possibly being TRBD1 (5 bases). Looked up from germline, CDR1 is MDHEN and CDR2 is SYDVKM. Deletions cut 3 bases from V and 3 bases from J, with 11 bases between. CDR3 length equals 14 residues.